The clone carrying this TCR beta chain came up a few times. The antigen is unknown. Combining a sample-barcoded 5' primer with a J-beta primer mix, a second PCR ran for roughly 6 to 12 cycles. TCRdb redid the calling of the 5' RACE reads with MiXCR, one entry per CDR3 protein. The table has around 1,000,000 distinct CDR3 sequences, 20% to 25% seen once; the top ten hold about 0.72%. This sample was included in a study of blood T cells in healthy people across ages. General study results and limits: PBMCs went unsorted, and a conclusive naive versus antigen-experienced comparison was therefore prevented. Calculation of diversity from one million T cells yielded estimates considered to be underestimates.

The CDR3 loop spans 15 amino acids. From germline, CDR1 is LGHDT and CDR2 YNNKEL (reference sequence). A further study also used this sample, focusing on T cells of mothers and their children.

The specimen was blood. The V gene is TRBV3-1, the J gene TRBJ2-5; TRBD2 might be the D (5 bases). The J call is uncertain, as TRBJ2-7 better fits the DNA end. This TCR was recovered from a girl between 2 and 10 years old in good health. CDR3 in DNA: TGTGCCAGCAGCCAAGAAAGCGGTTCAACCTACGAGCAGTACTTC. Residues: CASSQESGSTYEQYF.